This TCR beta chain appears in the sequencing data of a study of early stage breast cancer tumors. Study results and limitations: Most shared enriched TCRB sequences were commonly generated ones.

Some clones are missing from TCRdb's copy, which holds only in-frame ones; the method was immunoSEQ multiplex PCR. The table includes about 36,000 clones, about 68% detected once. Worth noting for this clone: The antigen is undetermined.

The receptor comes from a person between 55 and 69 years old with breast cancer. Sequencing used blood.

The CDR3 nucleotides are TGTGCCAGCAGTCTTGGACCGGTAACCTACGAGCAGTACTTC. Translation gives CASSLGPVTYEQYF. This chain connects TRBV27 to TRBJ2-7, with D unresolved. V dropped 5 bases and J dropped 2 bases, with 13 bases sitting between them. Germline V gene sequence: CDR1 MNHEY, CDR2 SMNVEV (reference sequence). CDR3 length: 14 residues.